This T cell receptor (beta chain) was recorded in a study of blood T cell repertoires in COVID-19 (dated by TCRdb to the early 2020s). Regarding the study in general: Samples from collaborators originated in the United States, Italy and Spain and spanned both the acute and convalescent phases of COVID-19. Subjects who had been exposed to COVID-19, were actively infected with it, or had recovered from it provided the deeply sampled blood TCRbeta repertoires that made up the dataset. Where HLA class I and class II types were available, the types were taken from metadata supplied by the sample provider, not from assay-based typing. A de-identified subject ID, COVID-19 status, age in years and sex were almost always included in the sample metadata. The repertoires were made available in a free public database intended to serve as a resource for research on the immune response to SARS-CoV-2. Samples came from the ongoing ImmuneRACE study (first 160 participants) plus 1,254 subjects from 6 global collaborators. The material from the prospective study consisted of cDNA or gDNA derived from T cells, B-cell-depleted T cells, or PBMCs.

TCRbeta CDR3 regions were amplified from genomic DNA using the immunoSEQ Assay, a bias-controlled multiplex PCR. As for the original processing: The number of nucleated cells in each sample was estimated from the amplification of reference gene primers within the assay. Sequence reads were collapsed and filtered to measure the absolute abundance of every unique TCRbeta CDR3 rearrangement. Productive Simpson clonality was computed per sample as the square root of Simpson's diversity index over productive rearrangements. Imported from immuneACCESS, the table was reduced by TCRdb to in-frame sequences with V and J called. These copies leave out some clones; in studies compared against another copy, an unresolved V gene accounts for under half, and the cause of the remainder is not known. V and J calls and clone size are as listed in that table; D and trimming were resolved from the DNA. The sample contains some 170,000 clones, roughly 82% of them found a single time. About 16% of the sample comes from the top ten.

Study-level results and caveats: The quantity of clinical and demographic metadata differed by source and by participant and was supplied without curation.

Points on this clone: Its antigen is still unknown. Base qualities are not at hand, and no much larger clone is one base apart.

Participants in the prospective study were enrolled through a virtual design, were aged roughly 18 to 100 years, and lived in fewer than 30 United States geographic areas. To assign participants to cohorts, the prospective study relied on clinical history that participants themselves reported in a screening survey and a study questionnaire. ImmuneRACE Cohort 3 recovered participants were defined by two consecutive negative NP/OP PCR tests, healthcare professional clearance, or symptom resolution. In the prospective study, mobile phlebotomists collected whole blood, serum and a nasopharyngeal or oropharyngeal swab from each participant. Prospective study participants could optionally give additional blood draws and questionnaires over a roughly 2-month period. Before DNA extraction, blood samples from the prospective study were shipped at room temperature or frozen. The sequence was obtained from a middle-aged man who had recovered from COVID-19. Sequenced sample: PBMCs or T cells enriched from blood (not recorded which).

The sequence in DNA is TGTGCCAGCAGCCCGACAGGGTTGAGCTCCTACGAGCAGTACTTC. Translated, this gives CASSPTGLSSYEQYF. The sequence links TRBV7-3 to TRBJ2-7; TRBD1 fits 7 bases in the junction. V is cut back by 5 bases and J by 0 bases, with 7 bases in the junction unmatched. From its cysteine to its phenylalanine, the CDR3 spans 15 amino acids. Only the CDR3 DNA is retained, 45 bases long and in frame from the first base. From a lookup of the germline V gene, CDR1 and CDR2 are SGHTA and FQGTGA.